This entry lists 16 T cell receptor beta chains sequenced from one sample in a study of a mutant IDH1 vaccine in newly diagnosed glioma. The method was immunoSEQ multiplex PCR; TCRdb's version includes in-frame clones alone and lacks a portion of them. The sample has tens of thousands of clones, 80% to 90% seen once. What these receptors recognize is not known. The time point here: week 35, safety follow-up. The investigators gave 300 ug of mutant IDH1 20-mer peptide in each vaccine dose, together with topical imiquimod. This specimen was PBMCs, taken from a glioma patient whose treatment included an IDH1 peptide vaccine. The receptors shown here come from a woman younger than 35 with glioma.

This clone occurred once. The gene calls are TRBV7-9 and TRBJ1-3; D remains unclear. The germline CDR1 and CDR2 sequences are SEHNR and FQNEAQ (reference sequence). The CDR3 sequence is 15 residues long. V dropped 3 bases and J dropped 4 bases, with 13 bases sitting between them. The CDR3 loop reads CASSFASSGGNTIYF. CDR3 nucleotide sequence: TGTGCCAGCAGCTTTGCATCCTCGGGGGGAAACACCATATATTTT.

The chain links TRBV5-1 to TRBJ1-1; TRBD1 matches 7 bases. CDR1 SGHRS and CDR2 YFSETQ come from the germline V gene. This CDR3 region has 16 residues. Trimming took 0 bases from V and 0 from J; bases not matched to a gene: 5. The chain's CDR3 is CASSLAGGGMNTEAFF. The DNA for the CDR3 is TGCGCCAGCAGCTTGGCAGGGGGGGGGATGAACACTGAAGCTTTCTTT.

The chain joins TRBV20-1 to TRBJ2-3; D is unclear. Germline V gene lookup returns CDR1 DFQATT and CDR2 SNEGSKA (reference sequence). The CDR3 is 11 residues long. The V end lost 6 bases, the J end lost 4 bases, and 8 bases lay between the germline ends. The CDR3 loop is CSAWIPDTQYF. DNA for the CDR3: TGCAGTGCATGGATCCCAGATACGCAGTATTTT.

The J gene is TRBJ1-2, the V gene TRBV7-9, with 7 bases lining up with TRBD1. This CDR3 contains 16 residues. CDR1 SEHNR and CDR2 FQNEAQ come from the germline V gene (reference sequence). Trimming cost V 0 bases and J 1 base; bases outside gene matches: 5. The CDR3 sequence: CASSLALDRRNYGYTF. The CDR3 DNA follows: TGTGCCAGCAGCTTAGCGCTGGACAGGCGTAACTATGGCTACACCTTC.

V is TRBV11-3 and J is TRBJ2-5; no firm D call. V shed 0 bases and J shed 4 bases, with 3 bases lying between them. CDR1 and CDR2 from the germline V gene are SGHNT and YENEEA. This CDR3 contains 12 residues. CDR3 bases: TGTGCCAGCAGCTTAGACCCAGAGACCCAGTACTTC. Translation gives CASSLDPETQYF. The whole variable domain, remainder taken from reference TRBV11-3 and TRBJ2-5, is EAGVVQSPRYKIIEKKQPVAFWCNPISGHNTLYWYLQNLGQGPELLIRYENEEAVDDSQLPKDRFSAERLKGVDSTLKIQPAELGDSAVYLCASSLDPETQYFGPGTRLLVL.

The chain couples TRBV7-6 to TRBJ2-7; 8 bases line up with TRBD1. The CDR3 contains 14 residues. CDR1 and CDR2 (germline): SGHVS, FNYEAQ. With 5 bases clipped from V and 5 bases from J, the junction kept 8 bases outside the gene matches. This CDR3 reads CASSLNQGANEQYF. Written as DNA, the CDR3 is TGTGCCAGCAGCCTAAACCAGGGGGCGAACGAGCAGTACTTC.

The V call is TRBV6-1, the J call TRBJ1-1; D unresolved. This CDR3 has 14 amino acids. Looked up from germline, CDR1 is MNHNS and CDR2 is SASEGT. Trimming shortened V by 8 bases and J by 3 bases, and 16 bases separated the two germline ends. CDR3 protein: CASRSTRSDTEAFF. The CDR3 DNA follows: TGTGCCAGCCGATCGACAAGATCAGACACTGAAGCTTTCTTT.

The chain uses TRBV7-7 and TRBJ2-1, with D unresolved. Germline assignment: CDR1 SSHAT and CDR2 FNYEAQ (reference sequence). V gave up 2 bases and J gave up 6 bases, with 8 bases separating them. The CDR3 runs 13 residues. CDR3 coding DNA: TGTGCCAGCAGCTTACCTGGACCCAATGAGCAGTTCTTC. It encodes CASSLPGPNEQFF.

This clone was seen a single time. The chain recombines TRBV15 with TRBJ2-2; D possibly corresponds to TRBD2 (5 bases). There are 15 residues in the CDR3. The V gene's germline CDR1 is LNHNV and CDR2 YYDKDF (reference sequence). The V end lost 0 bases, the J end lost 6 bases, and 11 bases lay between the germline ends. The CDR3 DNA sequence: TGTGCCACCAGCAGAGATCTCGGTAGCGCCGGGGAGCTGTTTTTT. Translated: CATSRDLGSAGELFF.

J is TRBJ2-2 and V is TRBV5-1; 7 nucleotides match TRBD1. The CDR3 is 15 residues long. Germline CDR1 reads SGHRS; CDR2 reads YFSETQ. J was trimmed by 2 bases and V by 3 bases; bases with no gene match: 4. The DNA of the CDR3 is TGCGCCAGCAGCTATGGGACAGTAAACACCGGGGAGCTGTTTTTT. Translating gives CASSYGTVNTGELFF.

V usage is TRBV7-8 and J usage is TRBJ1-3, with D uncertain. Trimming left V 1 base short and J 0 bases short, with 4 bases between. The CDR3 covers 14 residues. CDR1 and CDR2 (germline): SGHVS, FQNEAQ. This CDR3 is CASSLGSSGNTIYF. The CDR3 bases are TGTGCCAGCAGCTTAGGCAGCTCTGGAAACACCATATATTTT.

CDR3 residues: CASSWTSGSYEQYF. The CDR3 DNA follows: TGTGCCAGCAGCTGGACTAGCGGGTCCTACGAGCAGTACTTC. The rearrangement uses TRBV7-3 and TRBJ2-7, with 11 bases aligning to TRBD2. J was trimmed by 1 base and V by 4 bases; bases with no gene match: 0. The germline CDR1 and CDR2 sequences are SGHTA and FQGTGA. This CDR3 is 14 amino acids long. The whole variable domain, remainder taken from reference TRBV7-3 and TRBJ2-7, is GAGVSQTPSNKVTEKGKYVELRCDPISGHTALYWYRQSLGQGPEFLIYFQGTGAADDSGLPNDRFFAVRPEGSVSTLKIQRTERGDSAVYLCASSWTSGSYEQYFGPGTRLTVT.

The J gene is TRBJ2-5, the V gene TRBV27, with D possibly being TRBD2 (6 bases). The germline V gene has CDR1 MNHEY and CDR2 SMNVEV (reference sequence). The CDR3 covers 16 residues. V was pared by 10 bases and J by 4 bases, with 25 bases between. This chain's CDR3 is CATKRSPSAAGETQYF. The CDR3 DNA follows: TGTGCCACTAAAAGGTCCCCTAGCGCCGCAGGAGAGACCCAGTACTTC.

Only one count was recorded for this clone. This chain joins TRBV2 and TRBJ1-3; D is unresolved. This CDR3 is 11 amino acids long. Trimming shortened V by 5 bases and J by 3 bases, and 2 bases separated the two germline ends. The germline V gene has CDR1 SNHLY and CDR2 FYNNEI. The CDR3 coding sequence is TGTGCCAGCAGTCTTGGAAACACCATATATTTT. It specifies CASSLGNTIYF.

This chain connects TRBV7-9 to TRBJ1-4; D ambiguous. The CDR3 extends over 16 amino acids. Germline CDR1 reads SEHNR; CDR2 reads FQNEAQ (reference sequence). Between the trimmed V and J ends, which lost 1 base and 5 bases, there was a span of 14 bases. In nucleotides, the CDR3 is TGTGCCAGCAGCTTAGGGGCGGGCTTCTCGAATGAAAAACTGTTTTTT. Encoded protein: CASSLGAGFSNEKLFF. Full variable domain (outside the CDR3, taken from reference TRBV7-9 and TRBJ1-4): DTGVSQNPRHKITKRGQNVTFRCDPISEHNRLYWYRQTLGQGPEFLTYFQNEAQLEKSRLLSDRFSAERPKGSFSTLEIQRTEQGDSAMYLCASSLGAGFSNEKLFFGSGTQLSVL.

This clone occurred a few times. The chain links TRBV18 to TRBJ1-5; no firm D call. Trimming removed 1 base from V and 7 bases from J, with 8 bases in between. CDR1 and CDR2 (germline): KGHSH, LQKENI. The CDR3 is 13 residues long. CDR3 residues: CASSPQRKQPQHF. For the CDR3, the DNA is TGTGCCAGCTCACCACAACGGAAACAGCCCCAGCATTTT.